One sample yielded the 14 T cell receptor beta chains listed below, sequenced in a study of blood T cells in healthy people across ages. Using a J-beta primer mix together with a sample-barcoded 5' primer, a second PCR was run for roughly 6 to 11 cycles. Using its own MiXCR run on the 5' RACE reads, TCRdb lists one record per CDR3 protein. The sample holds some 1.5 million distinct CDR3 sequences, approximately 28% seen once. The specimen sequenced was blood. The receptors shown here come from a woman in her 30s in good health.

This clonotype has a handful of counts. This chain connects TRBV7-2 to TRBJ1-2; 8 bases map to TRBD1. CDR1 and CDR2 (germline): SGHTA, FQGNSA. This CDR3 spans 15 amino acids. The junction had 7 bases not matched to a gene; V was cut back by 0 bases and J by 7 bases. CDR3 sequence (DNA): TGTGCCAGCAGCTTAGCCGGGACAGGAATCCGTGGCTACACCTTC. Residues: CASSLAGTGIRGYTF.

The rearrangement uses TRBV7-9 and TRBJ2-1; D not resolved. V lost 5 bases, J lost 6 bases, and 20 bases lay in between. Germline loops: CDR1 SEHNR, CDR2 FQNEAQ (reference sequence). This CDR3 is built from 16 residues. CDR3 amino acids: CASSPIKGGPINEQFF. The CDR3 DNA reads TGTGCCAGCAGCCCTATTAAGGGCGGCCCCATCAATGAGCAGTTCTTC. Filled out from reference TRBV7-9 and TRBJ2-1, the complete variable domain reads DTGVSQNPRHKITKRGQNVTFRCDPISEHNRLYWYRQTLGQGPEFLTYFQNEAQLEKSRLLSDRFSAERPKGSFSTLEIQRTEQGDSAMYLCASSPIKGGPINEQFFGPGTRLTVL.

The chain has TRBV15 and TRBJ2-7; 10 nucleotides align to TRBD1. CDR3 length: 16 residues. Trimming took 2 bases from V and 0 from J; bases not matched to a gene: 4. Germline V lookup: CDR1 LNHNV, CDR2 YYDKDF (reference sequence). The CDR3 region is CATSRWDRGPSYEQYF. The CDR3 DNA is TGTGCCACCAGCAGATGGGACAGGGGACCCTCCTACGAGCAGTACTTC.

This clonotype was picked up a small number of times. An end of the junction does not agree with germline; a read error may underlie this. The chain is built from TRBV9 and TRBJ2-4, with 10 bases that match TRBD1. From germline, CDR1 is SGDLS and CDR2 YYNGEE. The CDR3 length is 15 residues. The CDR3 DNA reads as TGTGCCAGCAGCGTAGGTGGACAGGGGGTAAACATTCTGTACTTC. As protein: CASSVGGQGVNILYF.

V is TRBV20-1 and J is TRBJ1-2; weak D call: TRBD1 (5 bases). V lost 1 base and J 13 bases, leaving 19 bases between the germline ends. Per the germline V gene, CDR1 is DFQATT and CDR2 is SNEGSKA (reference sequence). The length of the CDR3 is 13 residues. The CDR3 DNA follows: TGCAGTGCTAGAGTCGGGCAGGGAAAAGGGTTCACCTTC. Protein product: CSARVGQGKGFTF.

This chain joins TRBV7-6 and TRBJ2-3, with 12 bases matching TRBD2. CDR3 size: 17 residues. The germline V gene encodes CDR1 SGHVS and CDR2 FNYEAQ. J gave up 5 bases and V 4 bases, and 10 bases lay outside the gene matches. Here the CDR3 DNA reads TGTGCCAGCAGCTCGCTAGCGGGGGGGACCCGCATAGATACGCAGTATTTT. Amino acid sequence: CASSSLAGGTRIDTQYF. The whole variable domain, remainder taken from reference TRBV7-6 and TRBJ2-3, is GAGVSQSPRYKVTKRGQDVALRCDPISGHVSLYWYRQALGQGPEFLTYFNYEAQQDKSGLPNDRFSAERPEGSISTLTIQRTEQRDSAMYRCASSSLAGGTRIDTQYFGPGTRLTVL.

The chain has TRBV28 and TRBJ1-1; TRBD1 matches at 7 bases. This CDR3 has 11 amino acids. Unmatched junction bases numbered 7, after V lost 10 bases and J lost 8 bases. CDR1 and CDR2 from the germline V gene are MDHEN and SYDVKM. This CDR3 is CATLSDREAFF. The CDR3 coding sequence is TGTGCCACCCTGTCGGACAGGGAAGCTTTCTTT.

A word on this clonotype: At one end the junction does not follow the germline gene, possibly because of a read error. The chain uses TRBV2 and TRBJ1-4; D gene ambiguous. Germline CDR1 and CDR2: SNHLY and FYNNEI. The CDR3 loop spans 16 amino acids. For the CDR3, the DNA is TGTGCCTGCAGTGAGATAGCCCAGACCTTTAATGAAAAACTGTTTTTT. This sequence encodes CACSEIAQTFNEKLFF. Full variable domain (rest looked up from reference TRBV2 and TRBJ1-4): EPEVTQTPSHQVTQMGQEVILRCVPISNHLYFYWYRQILGQKVEFLVSFYNNEISEKSEIFDDQFSVERPDGSNFTLKIRSTKLEDSAMYFCACSEIAQTFNEKLFFGSGTQLSVL.

This chain connects TRBV7-6 to TRBJ2-3; TRBD2 matches at 11 bases. The germline CDR1 and CDR2 sequences are SGHVS and FNYEAQ. After removal of 1 base from V and 1 base from J, the junction contained 7 bases not matched to a gene. The CDR3 loop spans 18 amino acids. CDR3 amino acids: CASSLEISGGAGTDTQYF. The CDR3 DNA reads as TGTGCCAGCAGCTTAGAGATTAGCGGGGGGGCCGGCACAGATACGCAGTATTTT.

V is TRBV7-9 and J is TRBJ1-1, with a weak D call TRBD1 (6 bases). V lost 2 bases and J 4 bases, leaving 14 bases between the germline ends. This CDR3 is built from 15 residues. Per germline, CDR1 SEHNR and CDR2 FQNEAQ (reference sequence). The CDR3 spells CASSLNRALSTEAFF. The CDR3 DNA follows: TGTGCCAGCAGCTTAAACAGGGCCCTCAGCACTGAAGCTTTCTTT.

This clonotype was found a few times. The J gene is TRBJ1-2, the V gene TRBV20-1; 8 nucleotides align to TRBD1. CDR3 length: 13 amino acids. With 5 bases clipped from V and 4 bases from J, the junction kept 6 bases outside the gene matches. The germline CDR1 and CDR2 sequences are DFQATT and SNEGSKA (reference sequence). Here the CDR3 DNA reads TGCAGTGCTTGGACAGGGAGTCGCTATGGCTACACCTTC. Its translation is CSAWTGSRYGYTF.

The chain links TRBV5-1 to TRBJ1-1; tentative D call: TRBD1 (6 bases). V gave up 1 base and J gave up 0 bases, with 16 bases separating them. CDR1 SGHRS and CDR2 YFSETQ come from the germline V gene. The CDR3 length is 17 residues. The CDR3 DNA reads TGCGCCAGCAGCTTGAGGGGGGGCGCGGGGGTGAACACTGAAGCTTTCTTT. It yields the protein CASSLRGGAGVNTEAFF.

In this sample, this clonotype turned up a few times. The CDR3 DNA reads as TGTGCCAGCAGCAACTCGGACAGGGGATACGAGCAGTACTTC. This translates into CASSNSDRGYEQYF. The V gene is TRBV28, the J gene TRBJ2-7, with TRBD1 matching over 9 bases. Germline V gene lookup returns CDR1 MDHEN and CDR2 SYDVKM. CDR3 size: 14 residues. The V gene end was trimmed by 6 bases and the J gene end by 4 bases; junction bases not matched to a gene: 7. Using reference TRBV28 and TRBJ2-7 for the parts outside the CDR3, the full variable domain is DVKVTQSSRYLVKRTGEKVFLECVQDMDHENMFWYRQDPGLGLRLIYFSYDVKMKEKGDIPEGYSVSREKKERFSLILESASTNQTSMYLCASSNSDRGYEQYFGPGTRLTVT.

The chain employs TRBV19 and TRBJ2-7; 7 bases map to TRBD1. The CDR3 consists of 15 residues. V lost 5 bases to trimming and J lost 4 bases; unmatched junction nucleotides: 11. Germline loops: CDR1 LNHDA, CDR2 SQIVND (reference sequence). The CDR3 nucleotides are TGTGCCAGTAGTTCCGGACAGGTGCCCCCATACGAGCAGTACTTC. Translated: CASSSGQVPPYEQYF.